This passage covers 30 T cell receptor beta chains from one sample sequenced in a study of metastatic and nonmetastatic thyroid tumors. TCRdb reanalyzed the PCR reads via MiXCR. The table has around 26,000 clones, approximately 20% seen once. The entire patient cohort was treatment-naive prior to thyroid surgery. The material sequenced was blood. The receptors were gathered from a female donor with papillary thyroid cancer or a benign thyroid nodule (not recorded which). Some clones in this sample may be carry-over from other donors' samples.

This clone is judged medium-sized. The chain couples TRBV10-1 to TRBJ2-5; a weak D match, TRBD1 (5 bases). The CDR3 has 13 amino acids. Germline-derived CDR1 and CDR2 are WNHNN and SYGVQD (reference sequence). Trimming left V 0 bases short and J 3 bases short, with 5 bases between. Here the CDR3 reads CASSESTEETQYF. The CDR3 DNA reads TGCGCCAGCAGTGAGTCGACAGAAGAGACCCAGTACTTC.

This clone was counted many times. This CDR3 reads CASRKTTGRAENTEAFF. In DNA form, the CDR3 reads TGTGCCAGCAGAAAAACGACAGGACGGGCTGAGAACACTGAAGCTTTCTTT. V usage is TRBV6-5 and J usage is TRBJ1-1; D might be TRBD1 (6 bases). CDR1 is MNHEY, CDR2 SVGAGI, per germline. The CDR3 contains 17 residues. V was trimmed by 6 bases and J by 1 base, leaving 21 bases between them.

The J gene is TRBJ2-7, the V gene TRBV20-1; D is possibly TRBD2 (6 bases). The V end was cut by 1 base, the J end by 3 bases, with 16 bases between. This CDR3 region has 15 residues. Germline CDR1 and CDR2: DFQATT and SNEGSKA (reference sequence). CDR3 protein: CSARGGGQRNYEQYF. As DNA, the CDR3 is TGCAGTGCTAGAGGGGGAGGACAAAGGAACTACGAGCAGTACTTC.

The rearrangement joins TRBV5-1 to TRBJ2-3; 9 bases are shared with TRBD2. Per germline, CDR1 SGHRS and CDR2 YFSETQ. The CDR3 is made up of 15 amino acids. V shed 5 bases and J 5 bases; nucleotides not matched to a gene: 9. The DNA of the CDR3 is TGCGCCAGCAGGGGACTAGCTTTCACAATAGATACGCAGTATTTT. This translates into CASRGLAFTIDTQYF.

The V gene is TRBV5-1, the J gene TRBJ2-7; D unresolved. The CDR3 runs to 16 residues. Trimming shortened V by 0 bases and J by 3 bases, and 16 bases separated the two germline ends. Germline-derived CDR1 and CDR2 are SGHRS and YFSETQ. CDR3 amino acids: CASSLGEGFIVYEQYF. DNA of the CDR3: TGCGCCAGCAGCTTGGGGGAAGGTTTTATAGTCTACGAGCAGTACTTC.

This clone was observed a handful of times. This chain links TRBV28 with TRBJ2-1; 10 positions match TRBD2. V gave up 1 base and J gave up 6 bases; unmatched junction bases: 9. This CDR3 region has 17 residues. Germline values: CDR1 MDHEN, CDR2 SYDVKM. The CDR3 is CASSLSVLAGSGNEQFF. Here the CDR3 DNA reads TGTGCCAGCAGTTTATCGGTACTAGCGGGATCAGGCAATGAGCAGTTCTTC.

This clone was counted many times. The rearrangement links TRBV29-1 to TRBJ1-1; D unclear. The germline V and J ends were trimmed by 5 bases and 4 bases, with 17 bases remaining between them. In germline, CDR1 is SQVTM, CDR2 ANQGSEA. The CDR3 has 14 residues. The CDR3 nucleotides are TGCAGCGTTTACACTGACCTGTTGAGCACTGAAGCTTTCTTT. Its protein product is CSVYTDLLSTEAFF.

This clone was found many times. This chain connects TRBV10-3 to TRBJ1-1; a weak D match, TRBD1 (5 bases). This CDR3 has 12 residues. Deletions cut 10 bases from V and 8 bases from J, with 17 bases between. Germline CDR1 and CDR2: ENHRY and SYGVKD. For the CDR3, the DNA is TGTGCCACCAGCCGGGACCGCGAGGAAGCTTTCTTT. As protein: CATSRDREEAFF.

This clone was seen many times. The chain has TRBV18 and TRBJ2-6, with D tentatively TRBD1 (6 bases). The CDR3 is 14 residues long. V was shortened by 10 bases and J by 2 bases, with 12 bases between the two germline ends. Per germline, CDR1 KGHSH and CDR2 LQKENI. Written as DNA, the CDR3 is TGTGCCACCGAACAGGGTACTGGGGCCAACGTCCTGACTTTC. Protein: CATEQGTGANVLTF.

On this clone itself: The junction shows a germline mismatch at one end, possibly a read error. The chain is built from TRBV20-1 and TRBJ2-7, with D perhaps matching TRBD1 (8 bases). The CDR3 has 15 residues. The germline CDR1 and CDR2 sequences are DFQATT and SNEGSKA (reference sequence). The DNA for the CDR3 is TGCAGTGCCACGAATGGACAGGGAGGGCCCTACGCGCAGTACTTC. Protein product: CSATNGQGGPYAQYF.

A note on this clone: A junction boundary mismatches the germline segment, possibly from a read error. J is TRBJ1-2 and V is TRBV2; TRBD1 matches 7 bases. CDR3 size: 14 residues. Germline loops: CDR1 SNHLY, CDR2 FYNNEI. This CDR3 is CSSSEGASNYGYTF. CDR3 DNA sequence: TGTTCCAGCAGCGAGGGGGCTTCTAACTATGGCTACACCTTC. Variable domain in full (rest from reference TRBV2 and TRBJ1-2): EPEVTQTPSHQVTQMGQEVILRCVPISNHLYFYWYRQILGQKVEFLVSFYNNEISEKSEIFDDQFSVERPDGSNFTLKIRSTKLEDSAMYFCSSSEGASNYGYTFGSGTRLTVV.

The chain couples TRBV7-2 to TRBJ2-1; tentative D call: TRBD2 (7 bases). The CDR3 loop spans 13 amino acids. V was cut by 11 bases and J by 1 base, with 12 bases left in between. Germline CDR1 SGHTA, CDR2 FQGNSA. CDR3 residues: CAFGGRSYNEQFF. As DNA, the CDR3 is TGTGCCTTCGGGGGGCGGTCCTACAATGAGCAGTTCTTC.

This clone has ten or more counts. One junction end does not reproduce the germline sequence, and a read error may be involved. Other nucleotide sequences from this sample produce the same CDR3. V and J are TRBV11-2 and TRBJ2-5; no firm D call. Germline V gene lookup returns CDR1 SGHAT and CDR2 FQNNGV. This CDR3 spans 15 amino acids. CDR3 in DNA: TGCGCCAGCAGCTTAGGTAGCACTATCCAAGAGACCCAGTACTTC. It translates to CASSLGSTIQETQYF.

Regarding this clone: The CDR3 carries no conserved terminal phenylalanine or tryptophan, so it likely arises from a read error. The chain is built from TRBV5-1 and TRBJ2-1; possible D gene TRBD1, 6 bases. Trimming pared 4 bases from V and 8 bases from J, leaving 22 bases between. Germline CDR1 reads SGHRS; CDR2 reads YFSETQ. The CDR3 is 16 amino acids. This CDR3 reads CASSTEQVARGYEQFS. For the CDR3, the DNA is TGCGCCAGCAGCACGGAACAGGTTGCCAGGGGCTATGAGCAGTTCAGC.

There are many counts of this clone. This chain connects TRBV9 to TRBJ1-4; D remains unclear. Germline assignment: CDR1 SGDLS and CDR2 YYNGEE. The CDR3 runs 14 residues. The V end lost 0 bases, the J end lost 8 bases, and 11 bases lay between the germline ends. CDR3 residues: CASSVVFRGEKLFF. Here the CDR3 DNA reads TGTGCCAGCAGCGTAGTCTTCCGTGGAGAAAAACTGTTTTTT.

This clone was seen a single time. One end of the junction fails to match germline, which may point to a read error. The V gene is TRBV7-2, the J gene TRBJ2-7, with a tentative D call TRBD2 (6 bases). Germline CDR1 and CDR2: SGHTA and FQGNSA. CDR3 size: 15 residues. In nucleotides, the CDR3 is TGTCCCAGCAGCGAGGCGGGGAATATCTCCTACGAGCAGTACTTC. Residues: CPSSEAGNISYEQYF.

As regards this clone: A junction end diverges from the germline sequence, so it may reflect a read error. CDR3: CASSYQMVSRGNTDAFF. CDR3 in DNA: TGTGCCAGCAGTTACCAAATGGTGAGTCGGGGGAACACTGATGCTTTCTTT. The gene calls are TRBV6-5 and TRBJ1-1, with D possibly TRBD1 on 5 matching bases. This CDR3 contains 17 residues. Germline V gene sequence: CDR1 MNHEY, CDR2 SVGAGI.

A remark on this clone: A much larger clone sits a single nucleotide away, making a read error possible. Other DNA sequences within the sample encode an identical CDR3. The chain uses TRBV4-3 and TRBJ2-3, with a possible D match to TRBD2 (5 bases). Germline V gene sequence: CDR1 LGHNA, CDR2 YSLEER. The CDR3 has 15 residues. Deletions cut 0 bases from V and 6 bases from J, with 13 bases between. The CDR3 reads CASSQDVTTGDTQYF. DNA of the CDR3: TGCGCCAGCAGCCAAGATGTTACTACGGGGGATACGCAGTATTTT.

As to this clone: Germline is not matched at one junction end, which may reflect a read error. This chain connects TRBV6-2 or TRBV6-3 to TRBJ2-7, with D unclear. Germline CDR1 and CDR2: MNHEY and SVGEGT. The CDR3 totals 14 residues. CDR3 coding DNA: TGTGCCAGCAGTCAAGGCGACACTTACTACGCGCAGTACTTC. It translates to CASSQGDTYYAQYF.

This clone was seen many times. Mismatch with germline at one junction end may stem from a read error. J is TRBJ1-5 and V is TRBV3-1; D is unresolved. CDR3 length: 12 amino acids. The V gene's germline CDR1 is LGHDT and CDR2 YNNKEL (reference sequence). For the CDR3, the DNA is TGTGCCAGCAGCCAAGGAACTCAGGCCCAGCATTTT. It specifies CASSQGTQAQHF. Full variable domain (missing parts from reference TRBV3-1 and TRBJ1-5): DTAVSQTPKYLVTQMGNDKSIKCEQNLGHDTMYWYKQDSKKFLKIMFSYNNKELIINETVPNRFSPKSPDKAHLNLHINSLELGDSAVYFCASSQGTQAQHFGDGTRLSIL.

In this sample, this clone turned up many times. This sequence joins TRBV12-3 or TRBV12-4 and TRBJ2-2; 7 nucleotides line up with TRBD1. Trimming took 7 bases from V and 3 from J; bases not matched to a gene: 5. The CDR3 consists of 14 residues. CDR3 region: CASKGQAYTGELFF. The CDR3 coding sequence is TGTGCCAGCAAAGGACAGGCTTACACCGGGGAGCTGTTTTTT.

This clone has at least ten counts. The chain couples TRBV5-1 to TRBJ2-4; 9 bases match TRBD1. This CDR3 region has 13 residues. Germline CDR1 SGHRS, CDR2 YFSETQ. J gave up 9 bases and V 3 bases, and 4 bases lay outside the gene matches. CDR3 sequence reads: CASSWDRAAIQYF. The CDR3 region has the DNA TGCGCCAGCAGCTGGGACAGGGCCGCCATTCAGTACTTC.

Concerning this clone: At one of its ends the junction is not consistent with the germline gene, which may arise from a read error. The chain joins TRBV9 to TRBJ1-1; unclear D gene. This CDR3 contains 14 residues. The germline CDR1 and CDR2 sequences are SGDLS and YYNGEE. The CDR3 coding sequence is TGTGCCAGAAGCGTAGATCCACCTAACACTGAAGGTTTCTTT. As protein: CARSVDPPNTEGFF.

The chain recombines TRBV9 with TRBJ2-1; 8 bases are shared with TRBD2. Per the germline V gene, CDR1 is SGDLS and CDR2 is YYNGEE. V was clipped by 6 bases and J by 6 bases; unmatched bases: 11. This CDR3 comprises 15 residues. CDR3 protein: CASNIVPSGSNEQFF. The CDR3 coding sequence is TGTGCCAGCAACATAGTACCGAGCGGGAGCAATGAGCAGTTCTTC. Together with reference TRBV9 and TRBJ2-1, the CDR3 gives the full variable domain: DSGVTQTPKHLITATGQRVTLRCSPRSGDLSVYWYQQSLDQGLQFLIQYYNGEERAKGNILERFSAQQFPDLHSELNLSSLELGDSALYFCASNIVPSGSNEQFFGPGTRLTVL.

This clone is medium-sized in the sample. V and J are TRBV6-5 and TRBJ1-2, with 9 bases fitting TRBD1. This CDR3 has 16 residues. Per germline, CDR1 MNHEY and CDR2 SVGAGI. Losses at the gene ends were 0 bases for V and 4 bases for J; bases not matched to a gene: 6. Written as DNA, the CDR3 is TGTGCCAGCAGTTACTCGAATTCGGGACAGGGCTATGGCTACACCTTC. It translates to CASSYSNSGQGYGYTF.

This clone has a count of ten or more. The rearrangement uses TRBV20-1 and TRBJ1-1; D is unclear. Germline lookup yields CDR1 DFQATT and CDR2 SNEGSKA (reference sequence). This CDR3 is 12 amino acids long. The V end lost 0 bases, the J end lost 8 bases, and 10 bases lay between the germline ends. The chain's CDR3 is CSARDPGREAFF. The CDR3 nucleotides are TGCAGTGCTAGAGATCCGGGGAGGGAAGCTTTCTTT.

The chain is built from TRBV7-2 and TRBJ2-1, with D possibly matching TRBD2 (5 bases). The germline CDR1 and CDR2 sequences are SGHTA and FQGNSA. Trimming stripped 0 bases from V and 14 bases from J, with 11 bases between. The length of the CDR3 is 12 residues. The CDR3 region has the DNA TGTGCCAGCAGCTTAGCCACCGGGGAGAAGTTCTTC. It is translated as CASSLATGEKFF.

V gene TRBV5-1 combines with J gene TRBJ2-7, with 8 bases fitting TRBD1. The CDR3 is made up of 15 amino acids. The trim removed 1 base at V and 3 bases at J, leaving 6 bases unmatched. Per germline, CDR1 SGHRS and CDR2 YFSETQ. The CDR3: CASSLQGAAFYEQYF. In DNA form, the CDR3 reads TGCGCCAGCAGCTTGCAGGGGGCCGCGTTCTACGAGCAGTACTTC. The full variable domain, rest sourced from reference TRBV5-1 and TRBJ2-7, is KAGVTQTPRYLIKTRGQQVTLSCSPISGHRSVSWYQQTPGQGLQFLFEYFSETQRNKGNFPGRFSGRQFSNSRSEMNVSTLELGDSALYLCASSLQGAAFYEQYFGPGTRLTVT.

This clone ranks as medium-sized (0.01 to 0.1%). The chain uses TRBV27 and TRBJ2-7, with D possibly being TRBD1 (6 bases). Trimming stripped 2 bases from V and 2 bases from J, with 13 bases between. Germline V CDR1 and CDR2: MNHEY, SMNVEV (reference sequence). CDR3 length equals 15 residues. CDR3 sequence: CASSLGAGVTYEQYF. In DNA form, the CDR3 reads TGTGCCAGCAGTTTAGGGGCAGGGGTTACCTACGAGCAGTACTTC.

This clone was detected ten times or more. The chain uses TRBV11-2 and TRBJ2-7; TRBD1 is a possible D gene (6 bases). The germline CDR1 and CDR2 sequences are SGHAT and FQNNGV. V was cut by 1 base and J by 4 bases, with 14 bases left in between. The CDR3 loop spans 15 amino acids. DNA of the CDR3: TGTGCCAGCAGCTTAGGGCAGGGGTCGGTATACGAGCAGTACTTC. This codes for CASSLGQGSVYEQYF.